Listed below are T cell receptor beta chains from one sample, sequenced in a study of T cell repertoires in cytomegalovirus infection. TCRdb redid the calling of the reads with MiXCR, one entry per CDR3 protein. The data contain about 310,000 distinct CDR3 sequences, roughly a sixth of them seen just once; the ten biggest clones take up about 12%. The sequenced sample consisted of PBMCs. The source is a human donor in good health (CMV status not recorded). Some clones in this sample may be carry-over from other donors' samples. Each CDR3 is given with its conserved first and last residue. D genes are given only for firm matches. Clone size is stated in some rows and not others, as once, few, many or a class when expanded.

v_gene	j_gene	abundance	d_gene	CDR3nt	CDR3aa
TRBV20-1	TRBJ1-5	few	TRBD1	TGCAGTGCTAAAGGGACAGGGAGCAATCAGCCCCAGCATTTT	CSAKGTGSNQPQHF
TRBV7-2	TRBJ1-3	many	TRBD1	TGTGCCAGCAGCTTAACGGCAGGGACAGACACCATATATTTT	CASSLTAGTDTIYF
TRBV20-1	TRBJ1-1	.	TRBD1	TGCAGTGCTTCCGACAGGGGGCGAGGGACTGAAGCTTTCTTT	CSASDRGRGTEAFF
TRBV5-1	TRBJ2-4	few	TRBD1	TGCGCCAGCAGCTTGCAGGGGGCCGGGAACATTCAGTACTTC	CASSLQGAGNIQYF
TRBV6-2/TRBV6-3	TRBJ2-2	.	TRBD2	TGTGCCAGCAGCCGACCAGCGGGAGCGAACACCGGGGAGCTGTTTTTT	CASSRPAGANTGELFF
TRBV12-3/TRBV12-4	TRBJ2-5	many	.	TGTGCCAGCAGTTTGACTGCCAGCCAAGAGACCCAGTACTTC	CASSLTASQETQYF
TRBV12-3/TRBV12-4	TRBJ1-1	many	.	TGTGCCAGCAGTTTATCGGGGGGCGCCACTGAAGCTTTCTTT	CASSLSGGATEAFF
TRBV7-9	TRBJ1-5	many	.	TGTGCCAGCAGCTTTCGAGGGGCAAATCAGCCCCAGCATTTT	CASSFRGANQPQHF
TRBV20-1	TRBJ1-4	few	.	TGCAGTGCCAAAAACCTCTACACGTCTCTAGCAACTAATGAAAAACTGTTTTTT	CSAKNLYTSLATNEKLFF
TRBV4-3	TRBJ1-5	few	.	TGCGCCAGCAGCCAAGATCTGGGAGGGGGTGGTCAGCCCCAGCATTTT	CASSQDLGGGGQPQHF
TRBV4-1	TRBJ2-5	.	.	TGCGCCAGCAGCCAAGTCGCAGCCGGGCGGGGCCCGATCGGGACCCAGTACTTC	CASSQVAAGRGPIGTQYF
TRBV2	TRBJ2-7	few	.	TGTGCCAGCGGCCTCGAAAAGTCTATGCTGGGGCAGTACTTC	CASGLEKSMLGQYF
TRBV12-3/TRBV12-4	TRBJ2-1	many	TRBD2	TGTGCCAGCAGTCTGCGAAGCCTACTAGCGGGGGGGAATTACAATGAGCAGTTCTTC	CASSLRSLLAGGNYNEQFF
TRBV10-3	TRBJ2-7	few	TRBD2	TGTGCCATCAGTGAGTCTCATAGCGGGGCCAGCTACGAGCAGTACTTC	CAISESHSGASYEQYF
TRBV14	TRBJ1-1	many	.	TGTGCCAGCAGCCCGTTTGGGGGGGCGAAAACTGAAGCTTTCTTT	CASSPFGGAKTEAFF
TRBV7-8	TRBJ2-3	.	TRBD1	TGTGCCAGCAGCTTAGTGGGGGACAGGGGTGATACGCAGTATTTT	CASSLVGDRGDTQYF
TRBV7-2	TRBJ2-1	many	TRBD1	TGTGCCAGCAGCTTATTACAGGGGAGCTACAATGAGCAGTTCTTC	CASSLLQGSYNEQFF
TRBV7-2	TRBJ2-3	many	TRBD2	TGTGCCAGCAGCTTAAGAGGACTAGCCTTAGATACGCAGTATTTT	CASSLRGLALDTQYF
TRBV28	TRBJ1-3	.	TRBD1	TGTGCCAGCAGCTACACTTTAAGGGACAGGGAAGACACCATATATTTT	CASSYTLRDREDTIYF
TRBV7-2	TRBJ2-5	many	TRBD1	TGTGCCAGCAGCTTCTGGACAGGGAAAGAGACCCAGTACTTC	CASSFWTGKETQYF
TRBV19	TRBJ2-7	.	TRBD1	TGTGCCAGTAGTGGCGGGACAGGGTGGTACGAGCAGTACTTC	CASSGGTGWYEQYF